A selection of T cell receptor beta chains follows, all from one sample in a study of T cell responses to AZD1222 COVID-19 vaccine. The assay was immunoSEQ multiplex PCR, and TCRdb's table has in-frame clones only and misses some. The data show more than 85,000 clones, 91% seen once. The sample here was peripheral blood, taken on day 0 of AZD1222 vaccination. The receptors come from an adult in good health. CDR3s include the opening cysteine and the closing phenylalanine or tryptophan. The D gene is left open where the match is weak. The listing skips clone size in some rows; elsewhere it reads once, few, many or a size class.

CDR3	DNA	size	D	J	V
CASSQDLNYGYTF	TGCGCCAGCAGCCAAGACCTTAACTATGGCTACACCTTC	.	.	TRBJ1-2	TRBV4-3
CASSQDWSNEQFF	TGCGCCAGCAGCCAAGATTGGAGCAATGAGCAGTTCTTC	.	.	TRBJ2-1	TRBV4-1
CASSSGTGAAGETQYF	TGCGCCAGCAGCTCCGGGACAGGGGCCGCCGGGGAGACCCAGTACTTC	.	TRBD1	TRBJ2-5	TRBV5-1
CASSAGTGAGYGYTF	TGTGCCAGCAGCGCCGGGACAGGGGCTGGCTATGGCTACACCTTC	.	TRBD1	TRBJ1-2	TRBV5-6
CASSAPGQGFSPLHF	TGTGCCAGCAGTGCTCCGGGACAGGGGTTCTCACCCCTCCACTTT	.	TRBD1	TRBJ1-6	TRBV6-2/TRBV6-3
CASGDSDTQYF	TGTGCCAGCGGGGACTCGGATACGCAGTATTTT	.	.	TRBJ2-3	TRBV2
CASSIRPAGYGYTF	TGTGCCAGTAGTATTCGACCCGCGGGCTATGGCTACACCTTC	once	.	TRBJ1-2	TRBV19
CASGVRDTIYF	TGTGCCAGCGGGGTCAGAGACACCATATATTTT	few	.	TRBJ1-3	TRBV27
CASSYKPGQGNTEAFF	TGTGCCAGCAGTTACAAGCCGGGACAGGGGAACACTGAAGCTTTCTTT	.	TRBD1	TRBJ1-1	TRBV6-5
CASKRGTTTGNQPQHF	TGTGCCAGCAAGAGGGGGACTACGACAGGCAATCAGCCCCAGCATTTT	.	.	TRBJ1-5	TRBV27
CASSAYSNTEAFF	TGTGCCAGCAGTGCCTACAGCAACACTGAAGCTTTCTTT	.	.	TRBJ1-1	TRBV2
CASSYSSLGEQYF	TGTGCCAGCAGTTACTCCTCTCTAGGCGAGCAGTACTTC	.	.	TRBJ2-7	TRBV6-6
CASSPDRGRHEQYF	TGTGCCAGCAGCCCGGACAGGGGGCGACACGAGCAGTACTTC	.	TRBD1	TRBJ2-7	TRBV7-2
CASSVGLSKNIQYF	TGTGCCAGCAGCGTAGGCCTTTCCAAAAACATTCAGTACTTC	.	.	TRBJ2-4	TRBV9
CASSYSEAVGYGYTF	TGTGCCAGCAGTTACTCCGAGGCAGTCGGCTATGGCTACACCTTC	.	.	TRBJ1-2	TRBV6-5
CASSLDRQHTIYF	TGTGCCAGCAGCTTAGACAGGCAGCACACCATATATTTT	.	.	TRBJ1-3	TRBV7-3